The 23 T cell receptor beta chains given below trace back to one sample, sequenced in a study of T cell responses to AZD1222 COVID-19 vaccine listed by TCRdb under 2021. The protocol used for the library was the immunoSEQ multiplex PCR assay. Imported from immuneACCESS, the table was reduced by TCRdb to in-frame sequences with V and J called. These copies leave out some clones; in studies compared against another copy, an unresolved V gene accounts for under half, and the cause of the remainder is not known. In this sample the table shows 150,000 to 160,000 clones, about nine tenths of which occur a single time. Jointly, the top ten make up over 1.5% of the sample. In light of the paper, this sample's time point label describes: baseline before first vaccination. The source was peripheral blood, collected on day 0 of AZD1222 vaccination. The receptors here all came from an adult in good health.

This clone has a single count. The J gene is TRBJ1-1, the V gene TRBV2; 9 bases map to TRBD1. The length of the CDR3 is 15 residues. V shed 0 bases and J 5 bases; nucleotides not matched to a gene: 4. Germline V gene sequence: CDR1 SNHLY, CDR2 FYNNEI. The DNA of the CDR3 is TGTGCCAGCAGTGAAGCCTTTGGACAGGGGACTGAAGCTTTCTTT. Encoded protein: CASSEAFGQGTEAFF.

The chain is built from TRBV5-1 and TRBJ2-3; the D gene is possibly TRBD2 (6 bases). The CDR3 has 14 amino acids. Germline V CDR1 and CDR2: SGHRS, YFSETQ. The V end lost 2 bases, the J end lost 0 bases, and 7 bases lay between the germline ends. For the CDR3, the DNA is TGCGCCAGCAGCTTAAGCGGGAGCACAGATACGCAGTATTTT. This sequence encodes CASSLSGSTDTQYF.

The V gene is TRBV7-9, the J gene TRBJ1-1; possibly TRBD1 for D (5 bases). The V end lost 9 bases, the J end lost 0 bases, and 11 bases lay between the germline ends. The CDR3 sequence is 13 residues long. Germline CDR1 and CDR2: SEHNR and FQNEAQ (reference sequence). The CDR3 DNA follows: TGTGCCAGTTTACGGGGGGTGAACACTGAAGCTTTCTTT. Encoded protein: CASLRGVNTEAFF.

The chain has TRBV19 and TRBJ2-2, with 13 bases aligning to TRBD2. Germline values: CDR1 LNHDA, CDR2 SQIVND (reference sequence). J gave up 4 bases and V 0 bases, and 5 bases lay outside the gene matches. The CDR3 is 18 amino acids. CDR3 sequence reads: CASSIEPLAGGSTGELFF. Written as DNA, the CDR3 is TGTGCCAGTAGTATAGAGCCACTAGCGGGAGGGAGCACCGGGGAGCTGTTTTTT.

The chain is built from TRBV2 and TRBJ1-2, with D perhaps matching TRBD1 (5 bases). This CDR3 is built from 14 residues. V dropped 2 bases and J dropped 8 bases, with 15 bases sitting between them. CDR1 is SNHLY and CDR2 is FYNNEI in the germline V gene. The DNA for the CDR3 is TGTGCCAGCAGTGAACCTGCCAGGGTTGAAGGCTACACCTTC. Its protein is CASSEPARVEGYTF.

The rearrangement joins TRBV7-9 to TRBJ2-1, with 9 bases matching TRBD1. With 2 bases clipped from V and 10 bases from J, the junction kept 3 bases outside the gene matches. CDR1 is SEHNR and CDR2 is FQNEAQ in the germline V gene (reference sequence). The CDR3 runs 13 residues. The CDR3 nucleotides are TGTGCCAGCAGCTTAACTACAGGGGGCGAGCAGTTCTTC. This translates into CASSLTTGGEQFF.

Here the CDR3 DNA reads TGCGCCAGCAGCCAAGAAAGCCCGGGACAGGGGGTTTGGCCCCAGCATTTT. Translating it yields CASSQESPGQGVWPQHF. The chain is built from TRBV4-3 and TRBJ1-5; TRBD1 matches at 11 bases. The CDR3 loop spans 17 amino acids. Germline values: CDR1 LGHNA, CDR2 YSLEER. Unmatched junction bases numbered 10, after V lost 0 bases and J lost 9 bases.

The chain combines TRBV10-3 with TRBJ1-1; D gene uncertain. Germline V gene lookup returns CDR1 ENHRY and CDR2 SYGVKD. The CDR3 has 14 amino acids. V was trimmed by 7 bases and J by 1 base, leaving 13 bases between them. The CDR3 here is CAITGSRSNTEAFF. CDR3 coding DNA: TGTGCCATCACCGGAAGCAGGTCGAACACTGAAGCTTTCTTT.

The V call is TRBV28, the J call TRBJ2-3; D might be TRBD1 or TRBD2, each matching 5 bases. The CDR3 extends over 18 amino acids. Trimming took off 7 bases at V and 2 bases at J, with 25 bases between the two ends. CDR1 is MDHEN and CDR2 is SYDVKM in the germline V gene. CDR3 region: CASISPRAGTLSTDTQYF. The CDR3 DNA reads TGTGCCAGCATTTCCCCTCGAGCCGGGACCTTATCCACAGATACGCAGTATTTT. The entire variable domain, with the rest obtained from reference TRBV28 and TRBJ2-3, is as follows: DVKVTQSSRYLVKRTGEKVFLECVQDMDHENMFWYRQDPGLGLRLIYFSYDVKMKEKGDIPEGYSVSREKKERFSLILESASTNQTSMYLCASISPRAGTLSTDTQYFGPGTRLTVL.

The chain combines TRBV5-4 with TRBJ2-1; TRBD2 agrees at 10 bases. With V trimmed by 0 bases and J by 8 bases, 5 bases remained unmatched. This CDR3 contains 15 residues. CDR1 SGHNT and CDR2 YYREEE come from the germline V gene (reference sequence). CDR3 region: CASSLAASGSYEQFF. The CDR3 DNA follows: TGTGCCAGCAGCTTGGCGGCTAGCGGGAGCTATGAGCAGTTCTTC.

The genes are TRBV28 and TRBJ2-7; TRBD2 is a possible D gene (6 bases). CDR3 length: 13 residues. The V and J ends lost 7 bases and 6 bases respectively, with 16 bases between them. Per germline, CDR1 MDHEN and CDR2 SYDVKM. CDR3 residues: CASTLGRFTEQYF. Written as DNA, the CDR3 is TGTGCCAGCACCCTGGGGAGGTTTACCGAGCAGTACTTC. Using reference TRBV28 and TRBJ2-7 for the parts outside the CDR3, the full variable domain is DVKVTQSSRYLVKRTGEKVFLECVQDMDHENMFWYRQDPGLGLRLIYFSYDVKMKEKGDIPEGYSVSREKKERFSLILESASTNQTSMYLCASTLGRFTEQYFGPGTRLTVT.

This rearrangement joins TRBV20-1 to TRBJ1-2; TRBD1 agrees at 8 bases. CDR1 and CDR2 (germline): DFQATT, SNEGSKA (reference sequence). The CDR3 has 13 amino acids. Trimming took 3 bases from V and 8 from J; bases not matched to a gene: 8. CDR3 in DNA: TGCAGTGCTAGTCTACAGGGGGACGGGGGCTACACCTTC. Protein: CSASLQGDGGYTF.

The gene calls are TRBV24-1 and TRBJ2-5, with D unresolved. There are 12 residues in the CDR3. Germline V gene data show CDR1 as KGHDR and CDR2 as SFDVKD. Trimming shortened V by 1 base and J by 5 bases, and 4 bases separated the two germline ends. CDR3 in amino acids: CATSDLFETQYF. The CDR3 nucleotides read TGTGCCACCAGTGATTTATTTGAGACCCAGTACTTC.

This chain links TRBV6-6 with TRBJ2-4; weak D call: TRBD2 (6 bases). Germline CDR1 reads MNHNY; CDR2 reads SVGAGI (reference sequence). Trimming took 2 bases from V and 6 from J, leaving 11 bases between them. The CDR3 spans 14 residues. The CDR3 loop is CASSYGRETNIQYF. The CDR3 nucleotides read TGTGCCAGCAGTTACGGGCGGGAAACAAACATTCAGTACTTC.

V and J are TRBV4-1 and TRBJ2-7; 10 bases agree with TRBD1. CDR1 MGHRA and CDR2 YSYEKL come from the germline V gene. Losses at the gene ends were 0 bases for V and 3 bases for J; bases not matched to a gene: 5. This CDR3 is built from 16 residues. The CDR3 loop is CASSQDPGQGIYEQYF. The CDR3 DNA follows: TGCGCCAGCAGCCAAGATCCGGGACAGGGGATCTACGAGCAGTACTTC.

The chain is built from TRBV19 and TRBJ1-3; D uncertain. The germline gives CDR1 LNHDA, CDR2 SQIVND (reference sequence). The CDR3 loop spans 15 amino acids. Trimming left V 5 bases short and J 0 bases short, with 11 bases between. CDR3 bases: TGTGCCAGTAGTTACGGAGGTCCCTCTGGAAACACCATATATTTT. The encoded protein is CASSYGGPSGNTIYF.

The rearrangement joins TRBV14 to TRBJ2-2; D is uncertain. The CDR3 runs 15 residues. Trimming left V 3 bases short and J 4 bases short, with 12 bases between. Germline V gives CDR1 SGHDN, CDR2 FVKESK. The CDR3: CASSHLEDSTGELFF. CDR3 DNA: TGTGCCAGCAGCCACCTCGAGGATTCCACCGGGGAGCTGTTTTTT.

V usage is TRBV15 and J usage is TRBJ1-5; no reliable D call. Germline lookup yields CDR1 LNHNV and CDR2 YYDKDF (reference sequence). This CDR3 comprises 14 residues. Trimming stripped 1 base from V and 7 bases from J, with 11 bases between. CDR3 bases: TGTGCCACCAGCAGAGCTACAGATGAGCAGCCCCAGCATTTT. Protein: CATSRATDEQPQHF.

CDR3 in DNA: TGTGCCAGCAGGCTGGGACAGCTGAACACTGAAGCTTTCTTT. Its protein product is CASRLGQLNTEAFF. This chain uses TRBV2 with TRBJ1-1; 7 nucleotides agree with TRBD1. This CDR3 contains 14 residues. Germline V gene sequence: CDR1 SNHLY, CDR2 FYNNEI. V lost 6 bases and J lost 0; bases outside the gene matches: 4.

The CDR3 reads CAISESYSSGRSTDTQYF. The CDR3 coding sequence is TGTGCCATCAGTGAGTCTTATTCTAGCGGGAGGAGCACAGATACGCAGTATTTT. The chain uses TRBV10-3 and TRBJ2-3, with 11 bases identical to TRBD2. Germline values: CDR1 ENHRY, CDR2 SYGVKD. The ends lost 0 bases at V and 0 bases at J; junction bases unmatched: 5. The CDR3 runs to 18 residues.

This chain joins TRBV24-1 and TRBJ2-7; D is unresolved. Per the germline V gene, CDR1 is KGHDR and CDR2 is SFDVKD. The CDR3 contains 11 residues. The V end was cut by 6 bases, the J end by 3 bases, with 5 bases between. In DNA form, the CDR3 reads TGTGCCACCAGTAACGGCTACGAGCAGTACTTC. Its protein is CATSNGYEQYF.

This clone was recorded a few times. The V and J genes are TRBV27 and TRBJ1-1; D is ambiguous. V lost 6 bases and J 0 bases, leaving 14 bases between the germline ends. CDR1 and CDR2 (germline): MNHEY, SMNVEV (reference sequence). This CDR3 spans 15 amino acids. This CDR3 reads CASSKHREMNTEAFF. The CDR3 nucleotides read TGTGCCAGCAGCAAACACAGAGAGATGAACACTGAAGCTTTCTTT.

V usage is TRBV6-2 or TRBV6-3 and J usage is TRBJ1-5; D perhaps matches TRBD1 (5 bases). Germline values: CDR1 MNHEY, CDR2 SVGEGT. Trimming removed 2 bases at V and 0 bases at J, with 14 bases between. This CDR3 contains 17 residues. CDR3 residues: CASSYVSGTISNQPQHF. In DNA, the CDR3 is TGTGCCAGCAGTTACGTCTCAGGGACGATTAGCAATCAGCCCCAGCATTTT.